This T cell receptor beta chain is drawn from a study of T cells in Graves' hyperthyroidism and ophthalmopathy. General study findings and limits: Ophthalmopathy and stable hyperthyroidism were told apart by a 13 V-J model.

What was amplified from RNA transcripts were TCR beta CDR3 regions. First-round RT-PCR of the TCR CDR3 relied on the HTBI primer set. MiXCR, run by TCRdb on the multiplex PCR reads, gives a single entry per CDR3 protein. The data hold over 500,000 distinct CDR3 sequences, with 12% to 15% observed a single time. The CDR3 length is 13 residues. This clonotype was picked up one time. Its antigen is as yet unknown. Sequencing was performed on blood. The V gene is TRBV12-3 or TRBV12-4, the J gene TRBJ1-3; D gene unclear. This clonotype was obtained from a woman in her thirties or forties with Graves' hyperthyroidism. CDR3 residues: CAGGPSSGNTIYF. CDR3 DNA sequence: TGTGCAGGTGGCCCGAGCTCTGGAAACACCATATATTTT.